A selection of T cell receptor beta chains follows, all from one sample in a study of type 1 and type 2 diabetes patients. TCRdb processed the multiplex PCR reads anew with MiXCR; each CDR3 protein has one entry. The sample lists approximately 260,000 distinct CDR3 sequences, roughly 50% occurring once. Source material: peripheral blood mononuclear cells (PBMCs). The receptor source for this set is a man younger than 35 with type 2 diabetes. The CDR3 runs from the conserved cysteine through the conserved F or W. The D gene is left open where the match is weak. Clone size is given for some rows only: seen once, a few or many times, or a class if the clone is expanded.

CASSASRGATHNEQFF	TGTGCCAGCAGCGCATCCAGGGGCGCGACCCACAATGAGCAGTTCTTC	TRBJ2-1	.	.	TRBV14
CASTEGTLNTEAFF	TGTGCCAGCACCGAGGGTACCCTGAACACTGAAGCTTTCTTT	TRBJ1-1	.	.	TRBV6-6
CASKGRTNQPRHF	TGTGCCAGCAAGGGGCGGACTAATCAGCCCCGGCATTTT	TRBJ1-5	.	.	TRBV2
CASSLQQRNTEAFF	TGTGCCAGCAGCTTACAACAGAGGAACACTGAAGCTTTCTTT	TRBJ1-1	few	.	TRBV7-9
CAISPASVQAGEQYF	TGTGCCATCAGCCCGGCGAGCGTGCAAGCGGGGGAGCAGTACTTC	TRBJ2-7	.	TRBD2	TRBV10-3
CSARVKEPYEQYF	TGCAGTGCTAGAGTTAAGGAACCTTACGAGCAGTACTTC	TRBJ2-7	.	.	TRBV20-1
CASSSRQGTGELFF	TGTGCCAGCAGCTCTAGACAGGGCACCGGGGAGCTGTTTTTT	TRBJ2-2	.	TRBD1	TRBV11-3
CASMFQGGNSPLHF	TGTGCCAGTATGTTCCAGGGAGGAAATTCACCCCTCCACTTT	TRBJ1-6	many	.	TRBV19
CASSVQGKAYEQYF	TGTGCCAGCAGTGTCCAGGGTAAGGCTTACGAGCAGTACTTC	TRBJ2-7	once	.	TRBV2
CASRRQANYGYTF	TGTGCCAGCAGGAGACAGGCGAACTATGGCTACACCTTC	TRBJ1-2	.	.	TRBV7-2
CASSPGAGASLRETQYF	TGTGCCAGCAGCCCGGGGGCAGGGGCTTCCCTCAGGGAGACCCAGTACTTC	TRBJ2-5	.	.	TRBV13
CASSLRDREETQYF	TGTGCCAGCAGCCTGCGGGACAGGGAAGAGACCCAGTACTTC	TRBJ2-5	.	TRBD1	TRBV4-2
CASSANMYTEAFF	TGCGCCAGCAGTGCCAATATGTACACTGAAGCTTTCTTT	TRBJ1-1	many	.	TRBV10-2
CASSQTEQETQYF	TGTGCCAGCAGCCAAACAGAGCAAGAGACCCAGTACTTC	TRBJ2-5	.	.	TRBV14
CAISDRDFQPQHF	TGTGCCATCAGTGACAGGGACTTCCAGCCCCAGCATTTT	TRBJ1-5	.	.	TRBV10-3
CASSLQGPPYEQYF	TGTGCCAGCAGCCTCCAGGGTCCACCCTACGAGCAGTACTTC	TRBJ2-7	.	.	TRBV6-6
CSANPRTSGSPYEQYF	TGCAGTGCTAACCCACGGACTAGCGGGAGTCCCTACGAGCAGTACTTC	TRBJ2-7	few	TRBD2	TRBV20-1
CASSSGQPYEQYF	TGTGCCAGCAGCTCGGGACAGCCCTACGAGCAGTACTTC	TRBJ2-7	.	TRBD1	TRBV7-2
CAGGGERAAFF	TGTGCCGGAGGGGGCGAGAGAGCTGCTTTCTTT	TRBJ1-1	.	TRBD1	TRBV6-4
CASSPGLAGVYEQYF	TGTGCCAGCAGCCCGGGACTAGCGGGAGTATACGAGCAGTACTTC	TRBJ2-7	.	TRBD2	TRBV13
CASSEVLDTQYF	TGCGCCAGCAGTGAGGTATTGGATACGCAGTATTTT	TRBJ2-3	few	.	TRBV10-1
CASSGLAASTDTQYF	TGTGCCAGCAGCGGACTAGCGGCAAGCACAGATACGCAGTATTTT	TRBJ2-3	.	TRBD2	TRBV27
CASSYGTGAYEQYF	TGTGCCAGCAGCTACGGGACAGGAGCCTACGAGCAGTACTTC	TRBJ2-7	.	TRBD1	TRBV7-2
CASSFRPSSPLHF	TGTGCCAGCAGCTTCCGACCTAGTTCACCCCTCCACTTT	TRBJ1-6	.	.	TRBV11-3
CASTTGELFF	TGTGCCAGCACCACCGGGGAGCTGTTTTTT	TRBJ2-2	.	.	TRBV7-9
CSADLDRSQSGANYGYTF	TGCAGCGCCGACCTCGACAGAAGCCAATCGGGAGCTAACTATGGCTACACCTTC	TRBJ1-2	.	.	TRBV29-1
CASSPGLGSSYEQYF	TGTGCCAGCAGTCCGGGACTAGGAAGTTCCTACGAGCAGTACTTC	TRBJ2-7	.	TRBD2	TRBV27
CAIKTGRRTDTQYF	TGTGCCATCAAGACAGGGCGACGCACAGATACGCAGTATTTT	TRBJ2-3	.	TRBD1	TRBV10-3
CAWRLSGDTYEQYF	TGTGCCTGGAGACTTAGCGGGGATACCTACGAGCAGTACTTC	TRBJ2-7	.	TRBD2	TRBV30
CASRGLAFYEQYF	TGTGCCAGCAGAGGACTAGCGTTCTACGAGCAGTACTTC	TRBJ2-7	.	TRBD2	TRBV6-6
CASSTGPPYEQYF	TGTGCCAGCAGCACGGGACCGCCGTACGAGCAGTACTTC	TRBJ2-7	.	.	TRBV11-3
CASTTRGTGGSDTQYF	TGTGCCAGCACCACCCGTGGGACGGGAGGTTCAGATACGCAGTATTTT	TRBJ2-3	once	TRBD2	TRBV5-4
CASSRRDRVSGANVLTF	TGTGCCAGCAGCCGCCGGGACAGAGTCTCTGGGGCCAACGTCCTGACTTTC	TRBJ2-6	few	TRBD1	TRBV7-9
CASSGAGVFGDTQYF	TGTGCCAGCAGTGGTGCAGGGGTTTTTGGAGATACGCAGTATTTT	TRBJ2-3	once	.	TRBV7-2
CSASLLAGGADTQYF	TGCAGTGCTAGCCTCCTAGCGGGAGGCGCAGATACGCAGTATTTT	TRBJ2-3	.	TRBD2	TRBV20-1
CASSFFGELFF	TGTGCCAGCAGTTTCTTCGGGGAGCTGTTTTTT	TRBJ2-2	.	.	TRBV27
CASRSETQYF	TGTGCCAGCCGTTCGGAGACCCAGTACTTC	TRBJ2-5	.	.	TRBV2
CASSLGASQPQHF	TGTGCCAGCAGTTTAGGGGCTTCACAGCCCCAGCATTTT	TRBJ1-5	.	.	TRBV27
CASIIITGGEEDTEAFF	TGTGCCAGTATCATTATTACAGGGGGAGAAGAGGACACTGAAGCTTTCTTT	TRBJ1-1	few	TRBD1	TRBV7-9
CDSSFSTGNYEQYF	TGTGACAGCAGCTTCTCGACAGGAAACTACGAGCAGTACTTC	TRBJ2-7	once	.	TRBV7-9